This is a list of T cell receptor beta chains from one sample in a study of T cells in Graves' hyperthyroidism and ophthalmopathy. A single record per CDR3 protein comes from TCRdb applying MiXCR to the multiplex PCR reads. The sample consists of around 290,000 distinct CDR3 sequences, 15% to 20% of them appearing once. The sample taken for sequencing was blood. The receptors shown here come from a woman between 55 and 75 years old with Graves' ophthalmopathy. CDR3s include the opening cysteine and the closing phenylalanine or tryptophan. A D gene is named only where the DNA matches it firmly. Size tells how often a clone was seen (once, few, many) or the class of an expanded clone, and some rows leave it out.

abundance,j_gene,d_gene,v_gene,CDR3nt,CDR3aa
-,TRBJ1-1,-,TRBV7-2,TGTGCCAGCAGCTTAGCGCTCGGGGGGAGCACTGAAGCTTTCTTT,CASSLALGGSTEAFF
-,TRBJ2-1,TRBD1,TRBV3-1,TGTGCCAGCAGCCAAGAGGGGACAGCCAAGGCCTACAATGAGCAGTTCTTC,CASSQEGTAKAYNEQFF
few,TRBJ2-2,-,TRBV20-1,TGCAGTGCTAGACCCCTTAGCGGAATAAACACCGGGGAGCTGTTTTTT,CSARPLSGINTGELFF
-,TRBJ2-2,TRBD1,TRBV27,TGTGCCAGCAGTTTATCGTTAAGTGTCCCGGGACAGGGGGGTTTGGGTACCGGGGAGCTGTTTTTT,CASSLSLSVPGQGGLGTGELFF
few,TRBJ1-5,-,TRBV7-9,TGTGCCAGCAGCCCGAGCGCGGATCAGCCCCAGCATTTT,CASSPSADQPQHF
-,TRBJ1-2,TRBD1,TRBV28,TGTGCCAGCAGGCACGAGGGGGCTCGATGCTACACCTTC,CASRHEGARCYTF
few,TRBJ2-3,-,TRBV6-2/TRBV6-3,TGTGCCAGCAGAAGCGCAGGGGCAGATACGCAGTATTTT,CASRSAGADTQYF
few,TRBJ2-1,TRBD2,TRBV29-1,TGCAGCGTTGAGTTCGAACTAGCGGACTACTACAATGAGCAGTTCTTC,CSVEFELADYYNEQFF
many,TRBJ1-6,-,TRBV3-1,TGTGCCAGCAGCCAAGTGGGGGCCGATAATTCACCCCTCCACTTT,CASSQVGADNSPLHF
many,TRBJ1-5,-,TRBV28,TGTGCCAGCAGTTCTTGGAGCAATCAGCCCCAGCATTTT,CASSSWSNQPQHF
few,TRBJ2-5,TRBD1,TRBV19,TGTGCCAGCGTCAAACCGGGACAGGTCCAAGAGACCCAGTACTTC,CASVKPGQVQETQYF
many,TRBJ2-3,-,TRBV12-3/TRBV12-4,TGTGCCAGCGGCGTGGCAGCCGAACCCACAGATACGCAGTATTTT,CASGVAAEPTDTQYF
many,TRBJ1-2,-,TRBV20-1,TGCAGTGCACCAACCAGGGATGTCTATGGCTACACCTTC,CSAPTRDVYGYTF
many,TRBJ2-2,TRBD1,TRBV7-8,TGTGCCAGCAGCTTTCGGACAGGGGCTGGCACCGGGGAGCTGTTTTTT,CASSFRTGAGTGELFF
-,TRBJ2-1,TRBD1,TRBV4-3,TGCGCCAGCAGCCGGGACAGAACCTACAATGAGCAGTTCTTC,CASSRDRTYNEQFF
few,TRBJ2-1,-,TRBV3-1,TGTGCCAGCAGCCAGAGAGCAGGGAACAATGAGCAGTTCTTC,CASSQRAGNNEQFF
many,TRBJ2-1,TRBD2,TRBV5-1,TGCGCCAGCAGCAAATCCGGGACTACCGGTGAGCAGTTCTTC,CASSKSGTTGEQFF
-,TRBJ1-5,-,TRBV6-2/TRBV6-3,TGTGCCAGCAATCAACGGGGCAATCAGCCCCAGCATTTT,CASNQRGNQPQHF
many,TRBJ1-2,TRBD1,TRBV6-1,TGTGCCAGCAGGGGACAGGACTACTATGGCTACACCTTC,CASRGQDYYGYTF
-,TRBJ2-7,TRBD1,TRBV20-1,TGCAGTGCTAGTGGCAGGGGGCACTCGAACGAGCAGTACTTC,CSASGRGHSNEQYF
many,TRBJ2-1,-,TRBV20-1,TGCAGTGCTAGCGGGATGAACAATGAGCAGTTCTTC,CSASGMNNEQFF
many,TRBJ1-1,-,TRBV3-1,TGTGCCAGCAGCCACGAGGAACAGGGCACTGAAGCTTTCTTT,CASSHEEQGTEAFF
many,TRBJ1-1,-,TRBV30,TGTGCCTGGAGTCTTAAGGGGAAATCAGCTTTCTTT,CAWSLKGKSAFF
few,TRBJ1-2,TRBD1,TRBV28,TGTGCCAGCAGCACCAGGGACAGGGTTGGCGGCTACACCTTC,CASSTRDRVGGYTF
-,TRBJ1-1,TRBD1,TRBV11-1,TGTGCCAGCAGCCGCACCAGGGGGCTGATGAACACTGAAGCTTTCTTT,CASSRTRGLMNTEAFF
many,TRBJ1-1,-,TRBV27,TGTGCCAGCAGTTTCCAGGGAGGCACTGAAGCTTTCTTT,CASSFQGGTEAFF
few,TRBJ2-1,TRBD1,TRBV3-1,TGTGCCAGCAGCCAAGATTTATTTGTCGGACAGGGGCTGAATGAGCAGTTCTTC,CASSQDLFVGQGLNEQFF
few,TRBJ2-2,-,TRBV2,TGTGCCAGCAATTATCGGAGGGACGCGAACACCGGGGAGCTGTTTTTT,CASNYRRDANTGELFF
-,TRBJ1-2,-,TRBV7-6,TGTGCCAGCAGCTTAGGCCAGGGAAACTACTATGGCTACACCTTC,CASSLGQGNYYGYTF
many,TRBJ2-1,-,TRBV7-2,TGTGCCAGCCTCCTAGCGGAGGGGGCCTATAATGAGCAGTTCTTC,CASLLAEGAYNEQFF
many,TRBJ2-1,TRBD2,TRBV20-1,TGCAGTGCTAGTCCGGCGATGCAGCGGGAGTGGGCCTACAATGAGCAGTTCTTC,CSASPAMQREWAYNEQFF
-,TRBJ1-4,-,TRBV30,TGTGCCTGGAGTGCCCAGGGGTTTTACGGGTCAACTAATGAAAAACTGTTTTTT,CAWSAQGFYGSTNEKLFF
-,TRBJ2-2,-,TRBV5-1,TGCGCCACAACCCTTCAACCCTCCGACACCGGGGAGCTGTTTTTT,CATTLQPSDTGELFF
-,TRBJ1-2,-,TRBV27,TGTGCCAGCAGTTTCTACGGGGGAAGCTATGGCTACACCTTC,CASSFYGGSYGYTF
-,TRBJ2-4,TRBD2,TRBV4-3,TGCGCCAGCAGCCAAGTAGCGGGAGCGGCCAAAAACATTCAGTACTTC,CASSQVAGAAKNIQYF
many,TRBJ1-5,-,TRBV27,TGTGCCAGCAGTTTGATGGCCACGGGGTATAGCAATCAGCCCCAGCATTTT,CASSLMATGYSNQPQHF
-,TRBJ2-7,-,TRBV6-1,TGTGCCAGCAGCCCCCACCCCGTGTGGAACGAGCAGTACTTC,CASSPHPVWNEQYF
many,TRBJ2-1,-,TRBV7-2,TGTGCCAGCAGCTTCCGCAGGGCCTACAATGAGCAGTTCTTC,CASSFRRAYNEQFF
-,TRBJ2-1,TRBD2,TRBV15,TGTGCCACCACCGGGACTAGCGGCATCAATGAGCAGTTCTTC,CATTGTSGINEQFF
-,TRBJ2-1,TRBD2,TRBV6-1,TGTGCCAGCAGTGAAGCCAGCGGGAGGTACAATGAGCAGTTCTTC,CASSEASGRYNEQFF
few,TRBJ2-5,TRBD1,TRBV18,TGTGCCAGCTCAAGGACAGGGGAACAAGAGACCCAGTACTTC,CASSRTGEQETQYF
many,TRBJ2-7,-,TRBV5-1,TGCGCCAGCAGCTTGGCACAGGGAGGCTACGAGCAGTACTTC,CASSLAQGGYEQYF
few,TRBJ2-1,-,TRBV19,TGTGCCAGTAGGGAGATGACTAGCTCCTACAATGAGCAGTTCTTC,CASREMTSSYNEQFF
many,TRBJ2-3,-,TRBV7-6,TGTGCCAGCAGCCCGGGGCACAGGGTCGGAGATACGCAGTATTTT,CASSPGHRVGDTQYF
-,TRBJ2-7,-,TRBV5-5,TGTGCCAGCGCTACAAGGGGGTTACCCTACGAGCAGTACTTC,CASATRGLPYEQYF
many,TRBJ2-3,-,TRBV5-5,TGTGCCAGCAGGAGTACGCAGGGGGGTCGCACAGATACGCAGTATTTT,CASRSTQGGRTDTQYF
many,TRBJ2-2,-,TRBV24-1,TGTGCCACCAGTGTGTCGGCGCGGGACACCGGGGAGCTGTTTTTT,CATSVSARDTGELFF
many,TRBJ2-3,TRBD1,TRBV6-2/TRBV6-3,TGTGCCAGCAGTTACTCACGGACAGGGGGCTTCACAGATACGCAGTATTTT,CASSYSRTGGFTDTQYF
many,TRBJ1-5,TRBD1,TRBV6-1,TGTGCCAGCAGTTGGACAGGGGGCGTGCAGCCCCAGCATTTT,CASSWTGGVQPQHF
-,TRBJ2-3,TRBD1,TRBV9,TGTGCCAGCAGCGTCCTCGGGACAGGGGGCACAGATACGCAGTATTTT,CASSVLGTGGTDTQYF
many,TRBJ2-4,TRBD1,TRBV5-5,TGTGCCAGCAGCTTAGTATGGCAGGGGGTATTCGCCATTCAGTACTTC,CASSLVWQGVFAIQYF
few,TRBJ2-7,TRBD1,TRBV12-3/TRBV12-4,TGTGCCAGCAGTCCATTCTCCGGGACAGGGCCCGAGCAGTACTTC,CASSPFSGTGPEQYF